This T cell receptor (beta chain) was recovered during a study of identical twins. TCRdb independently ran MiXCR on the 5' RACE reads; one entry per CDR3 protein. The table shows hundreds of thousands of distinct CDR3 sequences, with roughly 20% occurring only once. After removal of 3 bases from V and 2 bases from J, the junction contained 6 bases not matched to a gene. The germline CDR1 and CDR2 sequences are SGDLS and YYNGEE. CDR3 length equals 15 residues. These data were also reused for a study on T cells expressing NK-cell markers.

The chain employs TRBV9 and TRBJ2-5; 8 nucleotides agree with TRBD2. The sequence was obtained from a woman under 30 in good health. The sample was PBMCs. In DNA form, the CDR3 reads TGTGCCAGCAGCGCCGATCGGGGGGGGCAAGAGACCCAGTACTTC. Its protein product is CASSADRGGQETQYF.